A single sample is the source of the 6 T cell receptor beta chains below, sequenced in a study of PD-L1 blockade in urothelial cancer. TCRdb's table, derived via immunoSEQ multiplex PCR, lists solely in-frame clones and lacks some. The sample includes 70,000 or so clones, roughly nine tenths seen only once; the top ten take 3.5% to 5%. Time point denoted: pretreatment peripheral blood. This material consisted of PBMCs, taken around atezolizumab (anti-PD-L1) treatment. The source of these receptors is a man between 65 and 85 years old with urothelial cancer.

The chain couples TRBV19 to TRBJ2-1; TRBD1 matches at 8 bases. After removal of 6 bases from V and 3 bases from J, the junction contained 16 bases not matched to a gene. CDR1 is LNHDA, CDR2 SQIVND, per germline (reference sequence). CDR3 size: 18 residues. Here the CDR3 reads CASSGQGPTSGIYNEQFF. CDR3 bases: TGTGCCAGTAGCGGACAGGGACCCACATCGGGAATCTACAATGAGCAGTTCTTC.

The chain links TRBV28 to TRBJ1-1; D is unresolved. Germline CDR1 and CDR2: MDHEN and SYDVKM. Trimming removed 7 bases from V and 7 bases from J, with 16 bases in between. There are 13 residues in the CDR3. CDR3 DNA sequence: TGTGCCAGCACCCCCACAGTAAACCTTGAAGCTTTCTTT. Amino acids: CASTPTVNLEAFF.

This chain uses TRBV9 with TRBJ2-1; 9 bases match TRBD2. Germline V gene sequence: CDR1 SGDLS, CDR2 YYNGEE. The CDR3 has 16 residues. V dropped 1 base and J dropped 3; count of bases not matched to a gene: 5. In DNA form, the CDR3 reads TGTGCCAGCAGCGTAAGTAGCGGGAGTCTCTACAATGAGCAGTTCTTC. This encodes CASSVSSGSLYNEQFF.

The chain has TRBV4-1 and TRBJ1-1; TRBD1 is a possible D gene (5 bases). The CDR3 is 14 amino acids. Germline values: CDR1 MGHRA, CDR2 YSYEKL. Trimming took off 2 bases at V and 0 bases at J, with 7 bases between the two ends. CDR3 amino acids: CASSQMTVNTEAFF. DNA of the CDR3: TGCGCCAGCAGCCAAATGACAGTGAACACTGAAGCTTTCTTT.

The chain uses TRBV2 and TRBJ2-1; weak D call: TRBD2 (5 bases). Germline V lookup: CDR1 SNHLY, CDR2 FYNNEI. V was shortened by 8 bases and J by 9 bases, with 17 bases between the two germline ends. The CDR3 contains 13 residues. The CDR3 DNA reads TGTGCCAGCGGAGCGGAGGACCGGGTTGAGCAGTTCTTC. Translating it yields CASGAEDRVEQFF.

The CDR3 region has the DNA TGTGCCAGTAGTTTGGTGTCGAGCACTGAAGCTTTCTTT. Protein product: CASSLVSSTEAFF. The chain links TRBV19 to TRBJ1-1; D remains unclear. The V gene lost 5 bases and the J gene lost 4 bases, with 11 bases spanning the gap. Germline CDR1 and CDR2: LNHDA and SQIVND (reference sequence). The CDR3 is 13 amino acids.